Listed here is a single TCR beta chain. Its antigen is not known. The PCR employed 60 Vbeta primers together with 13 Jbeta primers. The assay was immunoSEQ multiplex PCR, and TCRdb's table has in-frame clones only and misses some. This repertoire shows around 200,000 clones, around 80% found once; its top ten account for approximately 5.7%. These data come from a study of cytomegalovirus exposure and HLA in healthy donors. Study as a whole: In terms of ancestry, the Caucasian-associated cluster contained about 81% of the 398 genotyped donors.

Study-wide results and caveats: Reportedly, TCR beta sequences accurately predicted HLA-A and HLA-B alleles in most subjects. TCR beta sequences numbering roughly 16,000 were associated with HLA alleles at 0.05 false discovery rate in a later analysis.

Germline CDR1 and CDR2: LGHNA and YNFKEQ. V shed 1 base and J shed 5 bases, with 9 bases lying between them. The CDR3 is 14 amino acids. This TCR was sampled from a man between 35 and 55 years old in good health and CMV-seropositive. This chain uses TRBV4-2 with TRBJ2-1, with D possibly TRBD2 on 6 matching bases. Sequenced input: PBMCs. The chain's CDR3 is CASSQGRANNEQFF. The CDR3 coding sequence is TGTGCCAGCAGCCAAGGGAGGGCGAACAATGAGCAGTTCTTC.